Below are 13 T cell receptor beta chains sequenced from a single sample in a study of T-cell memory formation after mild COVID-19. One entry per CDR3 protein, called by TCRdb with MiXCR from the 5' RACE reads. The table shows 100,000 to 130,000 distinct CDR3 sequences, with around 14% occurring only once. The sequenced sample was PBMCs or a T cell subset sorted from them (not recorded which). Receptor source: a young man who had mild COVID-19 (a few samples of this study predate the infection). Cell type and time point are not known.

This clonotype was detected only a few times. The V call is TRBV3-1, the J call TRBJ2-5, with 13 bases matching TRBD2. Germline-derived CDR1 and CDR2 are LGHDT and YNNKEL (reference sequence). The CDR3 is made up of 17 amino acids. V shed 2 bases and J 5 bases; nucleotides not matched to a gene: 8. CDR3 DNA: TGTGCCAGCAGCCAATACTCCGGACTAGCGGGGGAGGAGACCCAGTACTTC. Encoded protein: CASSQYSGLAGEETQYF.

About this clonotype: One end of the junction is discordant with germline, which a read error may explain. V usage is TRBV9 and J usage is TRBJ1-6; no clear D. The CDR3 loop spans 13 amino acids. Germline V lookup: CDR1 SGDLS, CDR2 YYNGEE. Written as DNA, the CDR3 is TGTGCCAGCAGGGCCCGCAGCGGTGGTGTATTGGAATTT. It yields the protein CASRARSGGVLEF.

The chain employs TRBV27 and TRBJ2-7; 7 positions match TRBD1. The CDR3 runs 13 residues. From germline, CDR1 is MNHEY and CDR2 SMNVEV (reference sequence). The V segment lost 3 bases and the J segment 4 bases; nucleotides outside the gene matches: 3. This chain's CDR3 is CASSFRGQYEQYF. CDR3 sequence (DNA): TGTGCCAGCAGTTTCAGGGGACAGTACGAGCAGTACTTC.

This clonotype was recorded once. The CDR3 DNA follows: TGTGCCAGCAGCCTCGGTACTAGCGGGAACTACGAGCAGTACTTC. Translating it yields CASSLGTSGNYEQYF. J is TRBJ2-7 and V is TRBV4-2; 10 bases fit TRBD2. Germline lookup yields CDR1 LGHNA and CDR2 YNFKEQ. J lost 3 bases, V lost 4 bases, and 6 bases had no gene match. The CDR3 is 15 amino acids.

This clonotype was found a few times. The chain joins TRBV12-3 or TRBV12-4 to TRBJ2-1; TRBD2 aligns across 10 bases. The CDR3 covers 16 residues. The trim removed 6 bases at V and 4 bases at J, leaving 9 bases unmatched. CDR3 nucleotides: TGTGCCAGCAGAGATACCCTAGCGGGGGTATACAATGAGCAGTTCTTC. This translates into CASRDTLAGVYNEQFF.

This clonotype was counted at least ten times. J is TRBJ2-7 and V is TRBV20-1; the D gene is possibly TRBD1 (6 bases). The CDR3 length is 19 residues. Germline CDR1 is DFQATT and CDR2 is SNEGSKA (reference sequence). Trimming stripped 3 bases from V and 2 bases from J, with 29 bases between. The chain's CDR3 is CSARGHRALDQGSPYEQYF. The DNA of the CDR3 is TGCAGTGCTAGGGGACACCGCGCGCTCGATCAGGGGTCCCCCTACGAGCAGTACTTC.

The chain has TRBV6-6 and TRBJ2-7; perhaps D is TRBD1 or TRBD2 (5 bases each). The CDR3 is made up of 17 amino acids. Germline assignment: CDR1 MNHNY and CDR2 SVGAGI (reference sequence). V lost 3 bases to trimming and J lost 0 bases, with 18 bases between them. This chain's CDR3 is CASSYSLAGTDSYEQYF. The CDR3 DNA is TGTGCCAGCAGTTATTCGTTAGCTGGGACGGACTCCTACGAGCAGTACTTC.

A few counts support this clonotype. The chain recombines TRBV6-2 or TRBV6-3 with TRBJ2-3, with TRBD2 matching over 10 bases. The CDR3 totals 15 residues. Germline CDR1 is MNHEY and CDR2 is SVGEGT. J lost 5 bases, V lost 4 bases, and 6 bases had no gene match. The CDR3 is CASSSSGGAGDTQYF. CDR3 nucleotides: TGTGCCAGCAGTTCCAGCGGGGGGGCTGGAGATACGCAGTATTTT.

CDR3 sequence: CASSPGQGTNYGYTF. DNA of the CDR3: TGTGCCAGCAGTCCAGGACAGGGAACTAACTATGGCTACACCTTC. The genes are TRBV12-3 or TRBV12-4 and TRBJ1-2; TRBD1 agrees at 8 bases. Trimming cost V 5 bases and J 0 bases; bases outside gene matches: 5. The CDR3 runs 15 residues.

This clonotype was counted between two and nine times. The rearrangement links TRBV5-5 to TRBJ1-5; tentatively, D is TRBD1 (6 bases). Between the trimmed V and J ends, which lost 4 bases and 1 base, there was a span of 24 bases. CDR1 is SGHKS and CDR2 is YYEKEE in the germline V gene (reference sequence). This CDR3 comprises 19 residues. CDR3 loop: CASSVDSRRGAVSNQPQHF. The CDR3, as DNA: TGTGCCAGCAGCGTGGACAGCCGGCGGGGGGCTGTAAGCAATCAGCCCCAGCATTTT.

A few counts support this clonotype. This chain joins TRBV29-1 and TRBJ2-2, with D unresolved. Trimming shortened V by 4 bases and J by 6 bases, and 9 bases separated the two germline ends. This CDR3 has 12 amino acids. CDR1 SQVTM and CDR2 ANQGSEA come from the germline V gene. CDR3 in DNA: TGCAGCGTTGTTTCGCTATCCGGGGAGCTGTTTTTT. Translation gives CSVVSLSGELFF.

This clonotype showed up many times. The chain combines TRBV5-5 with TRBJ2-1; TRBD1 or TRBD2 may be the D gene (5 bases each). This CDR3 spans 15 amino acids. Germline lookup yields CDR1 SGHKS and CDR2 YYEKEE (reference sequence). V lost 8 bases to trimming and J lost 5 bases, with 20 bases between them. This chain's CDR3 is CASFDLGVKDNEQFF. CDR3 coding DNA: TGTGCCAGTTTTGACCTGGGGGTAAAGGACAATGAGCAGTTCTTC.

This clonotype showed up just a few times. This chain links TRBV6-6 with TRBJ1-1, with D uncertain. V was pared by 6 bases and J by 1 base, with 12 bases between. The CDR3 loop spans 14 amino acids. The germline CDR1 and CDR2 sequences are MNHNY and SVGAGI (reference sequence). The CDR3 DNA follows: TGTGCCAGCAGCCCTGGGAGTGGGAACACTGAAGCTTTCTTT. Protein: CASSPGSGNTEAFF.